Listed here are 11 T cell receptor beta chains from one sample, sequenced in a study of beta chain features in type 1 diabetes. TCRB transcripts that were expressed got sequenced, as all of the isolated RNA had been reverse transcribed. Sequencing used immunoSEQ multiplex PCR; TCRdb keeps in-frame clones, though not all of them. The table has tens of thousands of clones, roughly a third seen once. The sample taken for sequencing was stem cell memory CD4+ T cells from blood. The source of these receptors is a woman younger than 35 in good health.

J is TRBJ2-5 and V is TRBV7-2; 8 bases align to TRBD1. Germline assignment: CDR1 SGHTA and CDR2 FQGNSA. This CDR3 has 15 residues. V lost 5 bases and J lost 5; bases outside the gene matches: 10. CDR3 in DNA: TGTGCCAGCAGCCTCCACAGGGGGAGACAGGAGACCCAGTACTTC. Protein sequence: CASSLHRGRQETQYF.

This chain joins TRBV5-6 and TRBJ2-2, with D possibly being TRBD2 (5 bases). The CDR3 runs 16 residues. V was shortened by 3 bases and J by 2 bases, with 14 bases between the two germline ends. Germline V CDR1 and CDR2: SGHDT, YYEEEE. CDR3 DNA sequence: TGTGCCAGCAGCTCGCTAGCCATTTATAACACCGGGGAGCTGTTTTTT. It specifies CASSSLAIYNTGELFF.

As for this clone: The junction does not match germline at one end; this may be a read error. The chain uses TRBV4-1 and TRBJ1-1; TRBD1 might be the D (5 bases). Germline V gene sequence: CDR1 MGHRA, CDR2 YSYEKL. The CDR3 has 16 amino acids. For the CDR3, the DNA is TGTGCCAGCAGCCAAAGTGAGAAGGGGATGAACACTGAAGCTTTCTTT. The encoded protein is CASSQSEKGMNTEAFF.

The chain combines TRBV5-1 with TRBJ2-1, with 7 bases lining up with TRBD2. This CDR3 region has 15 residues. The J segment lost 2 bases and the V segment lost 0 bases, leaving 2 bases of the junction unmatched. Germline V CDR1 and CDR2: SGHRS, YFSETQ. CDR3 bases: TGCGCCAGCAGCTTGGATGGGAGGGCCTACAATGAGCAGTTCTTC. It encodes CASSLDGRAYNEQFF.

The chain combines TRBV6-5 with TRBJ2-2; 7 bases align to TRBD2. CDR1 is MNHEY and CDR2 is SVGAGI in the germline V gene. The CDR3 length is 15 residues. The junction had 7 bases not matched to a gene; V was cut back by 5 bases and J by 4 bases. The CDR3 sequence is CASSQTSVGTGELFF. CDR3 bases: TGTGCCAGCAGTCAAACTAGCGTAGGCACCGGGGAGCTGTTTTTT.

The CDR3 bases are TGTGCCAGCAGTGGCGGGGGGGGACTTGACACGCAGTATTTT. This sequence encodes CASSGGGGLDTQYF. The gene calls are TRBV9 and TRBJ2-3, with TRBD2 matching 9 bases. CDR3 length: 14 residues. Trimming removed 5 bases from V and 9 bases from J; junction bases left unmatched: 10. Germline CDR1 and CDR2: SGDLS and YYNGEE.

Comment on this clone: A read error may produce the germline difference seen at one junction end. The chain is built from TRBV7-7 and TRBJ2-3, with D possibly matching TRBD2 (6 bases). Germline values: CDR1 SSHAT, CDR2 FNYEAQ (reference sequence). CDR3 length equals 17 residues. The CDR3 is CASSSAVPPGVTDTQYF. Here the CDR3 DNA reads TGTGCTAGCAGCTCGGCCGTACCCCCGGGAGTCACAGATACGCAGTATTTT.

CDR3 in DNA: TGTGCCAGCAACTTCGTTGCTCCTGAAGCTTTCTTT. Amino acids: CASNFVAPEAFF. V is TRBV2 and J is TRBJ1-1, with D uncertain. The germline CDR1 and CDR2 sequences are SNHLY and FYNNEI. The CDR3 sequence is 12 residues long. V was shortened by 7 bases and J by 6 bases, with 12 bases between the two germline ends. Full variable domain (rest looked up from reference TRBV2 and TRBJ1-1): EPEVTQTPSHQVTQMGQEVILRCVPISNHLYFYWYRQILGQKVEFLVSFYNNEISEKSEIFDDQFSVERPDGSNFTLKIRSTKLEDSAMYFCASNFVAPEAFFGQGTRLTVV.

This chain links TRBV4-2 with TRBJ2-7; TRBD2 aligns across 10 bases. After removal of 5 bases from V and 1 base from J, the junction contained 5 bases not matched to a gene. There are 15 residues in the CDR3. The germline V gene has CDR1 LGHNA and CDR2 YNFKEQ. Here the CDR3 DNA reads TGTGCCAGCAGCTCATGGACTAGCGGTTCCTACGAGCAGTACTTC. The encoded protein is CASSSWTSGSYEQYF.

This clone was seen only a few times. This chain links TRBV2 with TRBJ1-2; possibly TRBD1 for D (5 bases). With 3 bases removed from V and 2 bases from J, the gap between germline ends came to 13 bases. Germline loops: CDR1 SNHLY, CDR2 FYNNEI. The CDR3 covers 15 residues. DNA for the CDR3: TGTGCCAGCAGTGAGGGAGGGGCACGAAACTATGGCTACACCTTC. The encoded protein is CASSEGGARNYGYTF.

This clone appeared a few times. The V gene is TRBV25-1, the J gene TRBJ1-1; no firm D call. CDR1 MGHDK and CDR2 SYGVNS come from the germline V gene. V lost 8 bases, J lost 0 bases, and 4 bases lay in between. CDR3 length equals 11 residues. In nucleotides, the CDR3 is TGTGCCAGCGAGATGAACACTGAAGCTTTCTTT. This sequence encodes CASEMNTEAFF.